Listed below are T cell receptor beta chains from one sample, sequenced in a study of graft-versus-host responses after intestinal transplantation. These TCRs are of unknown antigen specificity. Sequencing was performed with immunoSEQ multiplex PCR; in TCRdb, only in-frame clones are kept and a portion is missing. This sample carries tens of thousands of clones, about 93% of them seen once, and the ten largest clones take roughly 5.6%. The specimen was unstimulated CD8+ T cells sorted from spleen or lymph node cells, collected before intestinal transplant. Receptor source: a human donor who received an intestinal transplant. Each CDR3 is given with its conserved first and last residue. Each record gives: CDR3 DNA, CDR3 protein, clone size, J gene, D gene, V gene. A D gene is named only where the DNA matches it firmly. The size of a clone is reported for some rows only, either as once, few or many, or as a class for expanded clones.

CDR3nt: TGTGCCAGCAGTTTAGGACAGGGTCGGAATCAGCCCCAGCATTTT; CDR3aa: CASSLGQGRNQPQHF; abundance: -; j_gene: TRBJ1-5; d_gene: TRBD1; v_gene: TRBV27
CDR3nt: TGCAGCGGCACTCGGGGGACGGACTATGGCTACACCTTC; CDR3aa: CSGTRGTDYGYTF; abundance: -; j_gene: TRBJ1-2; d_gene: -; v_gene: TRBV29-1
CDR3nt: TGTGCCAGCAGCTTAGCGGGGGGGTCCTACGAGCAGTACTTC; CDR3aa: CASSLAGGSYEQYF; abundance: few; j_gene: TRBJ2-7; d_gene: TRBD2; v_gene: TRBV7-9
CDR3nt: TGTGCCAGCAGCTTAGAAAGGGGGGACTCCTACGAGCAGTACTTC; CDR3aa: CASSLERGDSYEQYF; abundance: once; j_gene: TRBJ2-7; d_gene: -; v_gene: TRBV11-2
CDR3nt: TGTGCCAGCAGTCCAACAGGGGGCACTGGAAACACCATATATTTT; CDR3aa: CASSPTGGTGNTIYF; abundance: -; j_gene: TRBJ1-3; d_gene: TRBD1; v_gene: TRBV28
CDR3nt: TGCGCCAGCAGCCAAGCAACCCAGCGGGGGCCCTTACAAGAGACCCAGTACTTC; CDR3aa: CASSQATQRGPLQETQYF; abundance: -; j_gene: TRBJ2-5; d_gene: TRBD2; v_gene: TRBV4-1
CDR3nt: TGTGCCAGCAGCTTCCTAGCGGGAGGAGATGAGCAGTTCTTC; CDR3aa: CASSFLAGGDEQFF; abundance: -; j_gene: TRBJ2-1; d_gene: TRBD2; v_gene: TRBV7-3
CDR3nt: TGCGCCAGCAGCTTGGGGACAGAAAACAATGAGCAGTTCTTC; CDR3aa: CASSLGTENNEQFF; abundance: -; j_gene: TRBJ2-1; d_gene: -; v_gene: TRBV5-1
CDR3nt: TGTGCCAGCAGACAGGGCAGCATAGATACGCAGTATTTT; CDR3aa: CASRQGSIDTQYF; abundance: -; j_gene: TRBJ2-3; d_gene: -; v_gene: TRBV2
CDR3nt: TGCAGCGTTACCGGGACAGACAGCACAGATACGCAGTATTTT; CDR3aa: CSVTGTDSTDTQYF; abundance: -; j_gene: TRBJ2-3; d_gene: TRBD1; v_gene: TRBV29-1
CDR3nt: TGCGCCAGCAGCCAACAAGACGAGAATTATCAGCCCCAGCATTTT; CDR3aa: CASSQQDENYQPQHF; abundance: -; j_gene: TRBJ1-5; d_gene: -; v_gene: TRBV4-1